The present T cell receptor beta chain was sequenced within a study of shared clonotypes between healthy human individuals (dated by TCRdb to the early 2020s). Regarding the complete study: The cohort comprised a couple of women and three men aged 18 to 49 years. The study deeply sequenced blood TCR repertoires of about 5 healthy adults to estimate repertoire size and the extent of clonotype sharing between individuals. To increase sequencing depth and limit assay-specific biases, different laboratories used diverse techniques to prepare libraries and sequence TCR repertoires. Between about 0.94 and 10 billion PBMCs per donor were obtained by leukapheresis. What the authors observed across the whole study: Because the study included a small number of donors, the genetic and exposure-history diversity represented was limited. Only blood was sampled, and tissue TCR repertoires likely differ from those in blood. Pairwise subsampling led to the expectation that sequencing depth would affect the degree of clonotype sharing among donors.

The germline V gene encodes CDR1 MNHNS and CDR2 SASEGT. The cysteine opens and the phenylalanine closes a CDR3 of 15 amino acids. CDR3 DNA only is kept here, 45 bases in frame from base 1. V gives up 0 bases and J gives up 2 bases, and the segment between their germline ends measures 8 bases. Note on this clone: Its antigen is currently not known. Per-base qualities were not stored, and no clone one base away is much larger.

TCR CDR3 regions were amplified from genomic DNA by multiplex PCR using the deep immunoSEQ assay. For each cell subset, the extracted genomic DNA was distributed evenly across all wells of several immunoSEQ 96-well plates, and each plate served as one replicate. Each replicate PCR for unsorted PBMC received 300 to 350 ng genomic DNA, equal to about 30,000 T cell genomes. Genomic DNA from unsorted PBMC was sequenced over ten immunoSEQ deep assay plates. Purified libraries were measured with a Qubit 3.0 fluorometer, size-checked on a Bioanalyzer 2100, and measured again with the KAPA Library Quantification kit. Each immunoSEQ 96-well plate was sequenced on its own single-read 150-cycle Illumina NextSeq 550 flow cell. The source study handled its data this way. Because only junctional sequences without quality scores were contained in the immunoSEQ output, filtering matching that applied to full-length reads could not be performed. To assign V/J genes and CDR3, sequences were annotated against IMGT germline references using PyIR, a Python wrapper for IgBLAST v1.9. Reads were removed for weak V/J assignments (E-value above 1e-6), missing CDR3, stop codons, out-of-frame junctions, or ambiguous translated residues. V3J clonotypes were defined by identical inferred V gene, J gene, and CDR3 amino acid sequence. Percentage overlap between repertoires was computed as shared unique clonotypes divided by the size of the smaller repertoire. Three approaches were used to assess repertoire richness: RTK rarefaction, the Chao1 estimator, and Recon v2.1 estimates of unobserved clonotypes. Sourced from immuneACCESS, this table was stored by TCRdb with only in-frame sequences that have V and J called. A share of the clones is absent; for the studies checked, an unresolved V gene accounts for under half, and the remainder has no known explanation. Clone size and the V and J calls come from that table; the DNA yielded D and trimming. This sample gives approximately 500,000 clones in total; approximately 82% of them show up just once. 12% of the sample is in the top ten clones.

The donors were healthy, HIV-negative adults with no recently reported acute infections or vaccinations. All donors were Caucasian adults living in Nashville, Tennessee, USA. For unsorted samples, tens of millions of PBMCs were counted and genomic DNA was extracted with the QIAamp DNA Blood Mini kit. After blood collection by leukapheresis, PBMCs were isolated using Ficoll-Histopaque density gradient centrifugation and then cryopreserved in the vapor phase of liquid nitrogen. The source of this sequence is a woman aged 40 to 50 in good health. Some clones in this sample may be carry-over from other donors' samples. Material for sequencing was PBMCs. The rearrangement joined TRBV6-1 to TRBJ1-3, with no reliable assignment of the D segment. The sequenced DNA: TGTGCCAGCAGTGAAGCAGGCGGGGCTGGAAACACCATATATTTT. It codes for CASSEAGGAGNTIYF.